Listed here are 9 T cell receptor beta chains from one sample, sequenced in a study of T-cell reconstitution after alpha-beta-depleted transplantation in children. Unique molecular identifiers tagged the TCRbeta library. TCRdb independently ran MiXCR on the PCR reads; one entry per CDR3 protein. The sample records about 480,000 distinct CDR3 sequences, roughly an eighth being singletons. The sample in question was PBMCs from the stem cell graft donor, obtained from the stem cell graft. These receptors were obtained from a human donor who donated a stem cell graft to a child with combined immunodeficiency.

The chain combines TRBV6-5 with TRBJ2-7; 8 bases match TRBD1. The CDR3 contains 15 residues. The J segment lost 5 bases and the V segment lost 0 bases, leaving 6 bases of the junction unmatched. Germline V gene data show CDR1 as MNHEY and CDR2 as SVGAGI. The CDR3 is CASSYSGLRGHEQYF. The CDR3 DNA reads TGTGCCAGCAGTTACTCTGGTCTCAGGGGGCACGAGCAGTACTTC.

This chain uses TRBV5-1 with TRBJ2-2; 10 nucleotides line up with TRBD1. Germline CDR1 reads SGHRS; CDR2 reads YFSETQ. This CDR3 spans 15 amino acids. The trim removed 8 bases at V and 7 bases at J, leaving 11 bases unmatched. DNA of the CDR3: TGCGCCAGTGCCCCCCGGGGACAGGGGAACGGGGAGCTGTTTTTT. The encoded protein is CASAPRGQGNGELFF.

This clonotype has only a few counts. The V gene is TRBV24-1, the J gene TRBJ2-4; 8 bases agree with TRBD1. Trimming at V came to 11 bases and at J to 0 bases, leaving 5 bases not matched to a gene. From germline, CDR1 is KGHDR and CDR2 SFDVKD. The CDR3 covers 14 residues. For the CDR3, the DNA is TGTGCCATGCGACAGGGGCAAGCCAAAAACATTCAGTACTTC. Protein: CAMRQGQAKNIQYF.

The genes are TRBV25-1 and TRBJ2-1, with 15 positions matching TRBD2. J gave up 0 bases and V 4 bases, and 7 bases lay outside the gene matches. The CDR3 extends over 19 amino acids. Germline-derived CDR1 and CDR2 are MGHDK and SYGVNS. Written as DNA, the CDR3 is TGTGCCAGCAGTGGCTCCGGGACTAGCGGGAGGAGCTCCTACAATGAGCAGTTCTTC. Protein: CASSGSGTSGRSSYNEQFF.

As concerns this clonotype: Mismatch with germline at one junction end may stem from a read error. The V and J genes are TRBV3-1 and TRBJ2-3; D may be TRBD1 (6 bases). There are 17 residues in the CDR3. CDR1 is LGHDT, CDR2 YNNKEL, per germline (reference sequence). The CDR3 sequence is CATSQFRGGFGTDTQYF. CDR3 DNA: TGTGCCACCAGCCAATTCAGAGGGGGTTTCGGCACAGATACGCAGTATTTT.

At least ten counts were recorded for this clonotype. The V gene is TRBV5-1, the J gene TRBJ1-4; D is unresolved. The germline V gene has CDR1 SGHRS and CDR2 YFSETQ. The CDR3 is 16 amino acids. Trimming took off 2 bases at V and 7 bases at J, with 18 bases between the two ends. The CDR3 DNA reads as TGCGCCAGCAGCTTACTTGGAGCGTGGCGGGGTGAAAAACTGTTTTTT. Amino acids: CASSLLGAWRGEKLFF.

This clonotype was counted ten times or more. This chain connects TRBV7-2 to TRBJ2-5; no clear D. This CDR3 region has 11 residues. Germline-derived CDR1 and CDR2 are SGHTA and FQGNSA. The V and J ends lost 5 bases and 5 bases respectively, with 6 bases between them. CDR3: CASSEWETQYF. CDR3 in DNA: TGTGCCAGCAGCGAGTGGGAGACCCAGTACTTC.

This chain uses TRBV7-3 with TRBJ2-1; D gene unclear. Germline V gene lookup returns CDR1 SGHTA and CDR2 FQGTGA. Trimming took off 4 bases at V and 11 bases at J, with 15 bases between the two ends. CDR3 length: 13 residues. CDR3 sequence (DNA): TGTGCCAGCAGCTCCTACTCTAGGCATAAGCAGTTCTTC. Amino acids: CASSSYSRHKQFF.

This clonotype was counted at least ten times. V is TRBV12-3 or TRBV12-4 and J is TRBJ1-2; 9 bases map to TRBD1. V lost 5 bases, J lost 0 bases, and 4 bases stayed unmatched. The CDR3 is made up of 15 amino acids. The CDR3 protein is CASSPGTGPNYGYTF. The CDR3 coding sequence is TGTGCCAGCAGTCCTGGGACAGGGCCTAACTATGGCTACACCTTC.